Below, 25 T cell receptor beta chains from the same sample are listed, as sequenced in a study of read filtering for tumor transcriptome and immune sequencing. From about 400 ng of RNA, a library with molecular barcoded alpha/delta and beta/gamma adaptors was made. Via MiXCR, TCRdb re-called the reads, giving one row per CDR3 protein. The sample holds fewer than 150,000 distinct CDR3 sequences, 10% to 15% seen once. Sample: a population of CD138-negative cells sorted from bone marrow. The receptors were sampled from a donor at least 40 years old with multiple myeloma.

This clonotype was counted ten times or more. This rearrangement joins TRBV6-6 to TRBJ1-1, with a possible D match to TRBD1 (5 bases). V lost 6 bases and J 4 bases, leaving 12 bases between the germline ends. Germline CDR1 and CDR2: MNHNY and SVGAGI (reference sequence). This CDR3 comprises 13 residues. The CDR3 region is CASRGPGATEAFF. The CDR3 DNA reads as TGTGCCAGCAGGGGCCCCGGGGCCACTGAAGCTTTCTTT.

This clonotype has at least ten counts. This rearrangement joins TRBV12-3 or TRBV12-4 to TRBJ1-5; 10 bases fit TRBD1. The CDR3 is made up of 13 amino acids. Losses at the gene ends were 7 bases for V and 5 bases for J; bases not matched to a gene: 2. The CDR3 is CASIGTGDQPQHF. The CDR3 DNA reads TGTGCCAGCATCGGGACAGGGGATCAGCCCCAGCATTTT.

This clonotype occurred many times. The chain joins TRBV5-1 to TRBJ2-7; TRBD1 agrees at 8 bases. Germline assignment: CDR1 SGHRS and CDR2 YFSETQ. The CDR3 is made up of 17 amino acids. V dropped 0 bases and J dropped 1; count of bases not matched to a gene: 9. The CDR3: CASSLVGAQGGSYEQYF. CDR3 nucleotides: TGCGCCAGCAGCTTGGTGGGAGCACAGGGGGGTTCCTACGAGCAGTACTTC.

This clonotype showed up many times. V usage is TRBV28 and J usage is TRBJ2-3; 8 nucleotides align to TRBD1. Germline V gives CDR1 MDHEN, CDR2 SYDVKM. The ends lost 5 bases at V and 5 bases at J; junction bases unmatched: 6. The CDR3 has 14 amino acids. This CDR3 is CASSLDRVRDTQYF. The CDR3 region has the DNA TGTGCCAGCAGTCTGGACAGGGTGAGAGATACGCAGTATTTT.

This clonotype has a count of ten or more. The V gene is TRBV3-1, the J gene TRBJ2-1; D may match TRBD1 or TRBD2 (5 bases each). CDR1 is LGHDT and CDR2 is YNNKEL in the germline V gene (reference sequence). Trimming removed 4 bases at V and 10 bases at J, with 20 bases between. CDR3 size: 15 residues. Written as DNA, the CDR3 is TGTGCCAGCAGCCTCTCGAGGGACGGTTTTAGGGAGCAGTTCTTC. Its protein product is CASSLSRDGFREQFF.

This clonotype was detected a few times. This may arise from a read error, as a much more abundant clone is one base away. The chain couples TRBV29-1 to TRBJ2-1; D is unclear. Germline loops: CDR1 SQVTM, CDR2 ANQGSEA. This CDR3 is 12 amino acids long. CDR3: CSVVTPPNERFF. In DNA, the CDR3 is TGCAGCGTTGTAACTCCGCCGAATGAGCGGTTCTTC.

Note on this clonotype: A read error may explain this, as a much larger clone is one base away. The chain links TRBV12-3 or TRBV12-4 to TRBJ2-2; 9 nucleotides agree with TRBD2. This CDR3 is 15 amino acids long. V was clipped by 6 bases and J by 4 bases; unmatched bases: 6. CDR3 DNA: TGTGCCAGCAGACCTAGCGGGATGAGCACCGGGGAGCTGTTTTTT. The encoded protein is CASRPSGMSTGELFF.

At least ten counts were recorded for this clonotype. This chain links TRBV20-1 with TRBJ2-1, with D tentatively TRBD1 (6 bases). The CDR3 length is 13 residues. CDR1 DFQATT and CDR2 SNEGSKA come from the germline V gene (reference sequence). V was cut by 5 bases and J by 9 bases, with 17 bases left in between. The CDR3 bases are TGCAGTGCTGCCCACAGGGATTATCGTGAGCAGTTCTTC. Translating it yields CSAAHRDYREQFF.

DNA for the CDR3: TGTGCCTGGAGCAGCAGGGCTACAGATACGCAGTATTTT. Protein product: CAWSSRATDTQYF. This chain connects TRBV30 to TRBJ2-3, with D perhaps TRBD1 (5 bases). The germline V and J ends were trimmed by 3 bases and 3 bases, with 10 bases remaining between them. From germline, CDR1 is GTSNPN and CDR2 SVGIG (reference sequence). The CDR3 is 13 residues long.

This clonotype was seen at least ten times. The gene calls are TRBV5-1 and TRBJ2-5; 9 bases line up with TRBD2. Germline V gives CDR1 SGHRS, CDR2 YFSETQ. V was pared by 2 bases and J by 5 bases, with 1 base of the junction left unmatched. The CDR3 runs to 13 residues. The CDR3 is CASSFGLAETQYF. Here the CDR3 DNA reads TGCGCCAGCAGCTTCGGACTAGCGGAGACCCAGTACTTC.

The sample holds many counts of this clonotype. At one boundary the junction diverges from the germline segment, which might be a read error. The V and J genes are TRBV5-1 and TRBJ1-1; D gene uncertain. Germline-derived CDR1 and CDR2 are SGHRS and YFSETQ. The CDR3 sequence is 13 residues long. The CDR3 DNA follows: TGCGCCAGTAAGAACCCGTCGAACACTGAAACTTTCTTT. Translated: CASKNPSNTETFF. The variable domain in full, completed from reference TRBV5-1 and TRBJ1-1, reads KAGVTQTPRYLIKTRGQQVTLSCSPISGHRSVSWYQQTPGQGLQFLFEYFSETQRNKGNFPGRFSGRQFSNSRSEMNVSTLELGDSALYLCASKNPSNTETFFGQGTRLTVV.

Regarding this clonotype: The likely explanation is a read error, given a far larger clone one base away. CDR3 sequence reads: CASSLLVIASLSYNVQFF. As DNA, the CDR3 is TGTGCCAGCAGCTTGCTTGTTATAGCCTCCCTTTCCTACAATGTGCAGTTCTTC. V gene TRBV5-1 combines with J gene TRBJ2-1; D not certain. The CDR3 contains 18 residues. The germline gives CDR1 SGHRS, CDR2 YFSETQ. Based on the CDR3 plus reference TRBV5-1 and TRBJ2-1, the full variable domain is KAGVTQTPRYLIKTRGQQVTLSCSPISGHRSVSWYQQTPGQGLQFLFEYFSETQRNKGNFPGRFSGRQFSNSRSEMNVSTLELGDSALYLCASSLLVIASLSYNVQFFGPGTRLTVL.

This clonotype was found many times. CDR3 protein: CSVEPLAGGPRRTYNEQFF. Written as DNA, the CDR3 is TGCAGCGTTGAACCACTAGCGGGAGGGCCGAGACGGACATACAATGAGCAGTTCTTC. The genes are TRBV29-1 and TRBJ2-1, with 13 bases aligning to TRBD2. Germline values: CDR1 SQVTM, CDR2 ANQGSEA. The CDR3 runs to 19 residues. The junction had 14 bases not matched to a gene; V was cut back by 2 bases and J by 4 bases.

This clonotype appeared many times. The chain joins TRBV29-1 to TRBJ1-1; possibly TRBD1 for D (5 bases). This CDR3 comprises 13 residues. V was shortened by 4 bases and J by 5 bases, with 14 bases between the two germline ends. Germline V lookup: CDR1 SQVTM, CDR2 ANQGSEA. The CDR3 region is CSVVSREWTEAFF. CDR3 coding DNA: TGCAGCGTTGTGTCCAGGGAATGGACTGAAGCTTTCTTT.

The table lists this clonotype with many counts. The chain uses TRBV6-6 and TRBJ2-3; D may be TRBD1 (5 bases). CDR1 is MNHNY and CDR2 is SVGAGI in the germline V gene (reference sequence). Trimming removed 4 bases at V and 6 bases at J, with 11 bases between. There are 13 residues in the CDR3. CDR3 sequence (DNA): TGTGCCAGCAGTTCGGGCAGGGCCGATACGCAGTATTTT. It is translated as CASSSGRADTQYF.

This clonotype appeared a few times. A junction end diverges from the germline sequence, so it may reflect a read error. DNA of the CDR3: TGTGCCAGCAGCCGAGACAGCGGATCCTACAGTGAGCAGTTCTTC. Its translation: CASSRDSGSYSEQFF. This chain connects TRBV3-1 to TRBJ2-1, with D possibly being TRBD1 or TRBD2 (5 bases each). The CDR3 is 15 residues long. Per the germline V gene, CDR1 is LGHDT and CDR2 is YNNKEL (reference sequence).

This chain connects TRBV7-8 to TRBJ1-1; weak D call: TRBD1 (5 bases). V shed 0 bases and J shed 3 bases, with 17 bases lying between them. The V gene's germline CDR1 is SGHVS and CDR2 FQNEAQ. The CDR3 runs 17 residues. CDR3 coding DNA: TGTGCCAGCAGCTTAGCGAGGAGGGGCCCTGGGGACACTGAAGCTTTCTTT. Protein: CASSLARRGPGDTEAFF.

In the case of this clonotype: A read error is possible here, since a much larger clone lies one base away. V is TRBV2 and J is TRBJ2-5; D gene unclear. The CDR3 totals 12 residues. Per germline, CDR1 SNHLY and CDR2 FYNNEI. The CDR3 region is CASSDLGLTQNF. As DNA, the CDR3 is TGTGCCAGCAGTGATCTGGGATTGACCCAGAACTTC.

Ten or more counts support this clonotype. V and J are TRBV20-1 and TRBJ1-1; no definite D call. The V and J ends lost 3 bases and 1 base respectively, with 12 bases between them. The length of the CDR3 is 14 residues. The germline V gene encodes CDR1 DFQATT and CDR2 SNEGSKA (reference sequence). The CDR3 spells CSARGGLGNTEAFF. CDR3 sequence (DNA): TGCAGTGCTAGGGGAGGGCTCGGGAACACTGAAGCTTTCTTT.

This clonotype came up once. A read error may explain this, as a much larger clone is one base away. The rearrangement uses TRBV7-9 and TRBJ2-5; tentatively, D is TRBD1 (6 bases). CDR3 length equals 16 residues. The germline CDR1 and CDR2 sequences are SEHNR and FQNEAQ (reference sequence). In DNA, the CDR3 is TGTGCCAGGAGCTCGAATAGGGGGACGGGTGCAGAGACCCAGTACTTC. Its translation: CARSSNRGTGAETQYF.

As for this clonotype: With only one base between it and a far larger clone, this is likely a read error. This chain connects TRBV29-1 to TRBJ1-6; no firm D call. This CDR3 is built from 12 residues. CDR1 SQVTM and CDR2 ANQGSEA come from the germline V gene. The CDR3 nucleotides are TGCAGCGTTGAACCTACGAACACTGAAGCTCTCTTT. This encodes CSVEPTNTEALF.

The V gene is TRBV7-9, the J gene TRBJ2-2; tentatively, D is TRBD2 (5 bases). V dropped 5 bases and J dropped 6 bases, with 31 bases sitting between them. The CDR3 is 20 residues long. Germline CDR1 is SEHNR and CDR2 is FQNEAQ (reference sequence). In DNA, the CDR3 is TGTGCCAGCAGCCCGAGACTGGCTGCGGGTGTCTCGGCAAGAGCCGGGGAGCTGTTTTTT. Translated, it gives CASSPRLAAGVSARAGELFF.

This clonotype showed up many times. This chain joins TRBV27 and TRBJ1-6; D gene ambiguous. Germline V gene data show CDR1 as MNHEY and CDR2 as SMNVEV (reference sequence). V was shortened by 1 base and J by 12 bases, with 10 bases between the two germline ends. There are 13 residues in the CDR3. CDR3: CASSLYVGEPLHF. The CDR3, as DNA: TGTGCCAGCAGTTTATATGTTGGGGAACCCCTCCACTTT.

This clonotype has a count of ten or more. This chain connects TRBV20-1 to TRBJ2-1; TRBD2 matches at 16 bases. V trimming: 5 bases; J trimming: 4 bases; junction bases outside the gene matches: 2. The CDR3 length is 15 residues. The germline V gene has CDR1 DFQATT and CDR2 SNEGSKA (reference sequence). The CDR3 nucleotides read TGCAGTGCTGGGACTAGCGGGAGGGCTTACAATGAGCAGTTCTTC. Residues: CSAGTSGRAYNEQFF.

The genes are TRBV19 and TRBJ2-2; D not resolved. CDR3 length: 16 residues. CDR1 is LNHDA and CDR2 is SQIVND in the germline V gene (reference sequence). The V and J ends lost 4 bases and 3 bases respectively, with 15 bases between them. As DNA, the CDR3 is TGTGCCAGTAGTACAACAACGTTCGATCACACCGGGGAGCTGTTTTTT. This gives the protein CASSTTTFDHTGELFF.